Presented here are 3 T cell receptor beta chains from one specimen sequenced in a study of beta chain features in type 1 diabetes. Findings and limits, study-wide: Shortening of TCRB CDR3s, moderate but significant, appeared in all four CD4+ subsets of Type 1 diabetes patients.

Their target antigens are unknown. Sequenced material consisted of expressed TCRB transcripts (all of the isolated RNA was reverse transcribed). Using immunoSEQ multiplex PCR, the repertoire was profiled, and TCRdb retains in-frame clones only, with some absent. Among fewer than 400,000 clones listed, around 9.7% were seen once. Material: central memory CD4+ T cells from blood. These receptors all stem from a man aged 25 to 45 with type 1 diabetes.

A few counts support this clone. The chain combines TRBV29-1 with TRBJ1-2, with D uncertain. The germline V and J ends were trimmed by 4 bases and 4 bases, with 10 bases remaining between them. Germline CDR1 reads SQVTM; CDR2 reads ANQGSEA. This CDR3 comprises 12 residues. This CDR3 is CSVAAGVYGYTF. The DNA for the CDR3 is TGCAGCGTTGCGGCGGGAGTCTATGGCTACACCTTC.

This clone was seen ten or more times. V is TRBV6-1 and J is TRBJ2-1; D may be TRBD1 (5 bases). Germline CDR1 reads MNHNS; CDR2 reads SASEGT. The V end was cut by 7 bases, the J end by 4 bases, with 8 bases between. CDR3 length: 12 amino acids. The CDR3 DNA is TGTGCCAGCATCCAGGGATACAATGAGCAGTTCTTC. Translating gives CASIQGYNEQFF.

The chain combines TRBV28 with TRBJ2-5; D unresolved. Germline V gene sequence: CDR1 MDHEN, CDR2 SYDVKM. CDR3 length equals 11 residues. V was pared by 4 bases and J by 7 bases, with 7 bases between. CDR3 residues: CASSSPMTQYF. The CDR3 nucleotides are TGTGCCAGCAGTTCCCCCATGACCCAGTACTTC.